The present T cell receptor (beta chain) was sequenced within a study of T cell responses to AZD1222 COVID-19 vaccine. Clones were sequenced by immunoSEQ multiplex PCR, and TCRdb holds only the in-frame ones, with some missing. The top ten clones hold around 9.6% of a sample with roughly 120,000 clones, about 91% of them seen once. The germline gives CDR1 MNHEY, CDR2 SVGAGI. Trimming left V 2 bases short and J 8 bases short, with 15 bases between. The CDR3 has 14 amino acids. This clone is medium-sized (0.01 to 0.1%) in the sample. The sample here was peripheral blood, taken on day 0 of AZD1222 vaccination. This receptor was taken from an adult in good health. This sequence joins TRBV6-5 and TRBJ2-5; D perhaps matches TRBD2 (5 bases). CDR3 nucleotide sequence: TGTGCCAGCAGTTACACCCTGGCCGGGGAAACCCAGTACTTC. Translation gives CASSYTLAGETQYF.